The source of this T cell receptor (beta chain) is a study of blood T cell repertoires in COVID-19. The overall study: Researchers got acute and convalescent COVID-19 samples from the United States, Italy and Spain. PBMCs, B-cell-depleted T cells, or T cells provided the cDNA or gDNA that made up the material.

Original methodology: Reference gene primer amplification in the assay estimated nucleated cell counts. Profiling relied on immunoSEQ multiplex PCR, and the TCRdb table lists in-frame clones only, not all of them. V and J calls and clone size follow that table, whereas D and trimming were derived from the DNA. The sample carries approximately 150,000 clones, around 86% recorded once. The germline gives CDR1 SGHVS, CDR2 FQNEAQ. With V trimmed by 5 bases and J by 10 bases, 7 bases remained unmatched. This CDR3 region has 14 residues. The chain has TRBV7-8 and TRBJ2-4; 11 bases match TRBD1. The origin of this receptor is a middle-aged man who had recovered from COVID-19. Source material: peripheral blood. The CDR3 sequence is CASSPWDRGGIQYF. CDR3 sequence (DNA): TGTGCCAGCAGCCCGTGGGACAGGGGGGGAATTCAGTACTTC.